These 21 T cell receptor beta chains came from one sample sequenced in a study of T cells in localized non-small cell lung cancer. The repertoire was sequenced with immunoSEQ multiplex PCR; TCRdb's copy has only in-frame clones and lacks some. The repertoire has about 30,000 clones, 85% to 90% of them found once; the top ten carry just under 3%. Sequencing used peripheral blood, obtained before any cancer treatment. The receptors come from a female donor at least 60 years old with stage I lung adenocarcinoma.

DNA for the CDR3: TGTGCCAGTAGTATTTACTTCGGACAGGGGGCCTCCGAGCAGTACTTC. Protein sequence: CASSIYFGQGASEQYF. V and J are TRBV19 and TRBJ2-7, with TRBD1 identical over 11 bases. The junction had 10 bases not matched to a gene; V was cut back by 3 bases and J by 6 bases. CDR3 length: 16 amino acids. Germline V CDR1 and CDR2: LNHDA, SQIVND (reference sequence).

The V gene is TRBV4-1, the J gene TRBJ2-1; 9 bases are shared with TRBD2. CDR3 size: 15 residues. Trimming at V came to 0 bases and at J to 15 bases, leaving 12 bases not matched to a gene. CDR1 MGHRA and CDR2 YSYEKL come from the germline V gene. The CDR3 DNA sequence: TGCGCCAGCAGCCAAGATTGGGATAGCGGGAGTTTGCTGTTCTTC. It yields the protein CASSQDWDSGSLLFF.

The J gene is TRBJ2-7, the V gene TRBV7-2; D uncertain. The V gene's germline CDR1 is SGHTA and CDR2 FQGNSA. This CDR3 is 15 amino acids long. V was clipped by 2 bases and J by 2 bases, with 13 bases between them. The CDR3 nucleotides are TGTGCCAGCAGCTTAACAATGGGGATCCCCTACGAGCAGTACTTC. Residues: CASSLTMGIPYEQYF.

The rearrangement uses TRBV11-2 and TRBJ2-7; the D is unclear. Germline-derived CDR1 and CDR2 are SGHAT and FQNNGV. V lost 8 bases, J lost 3 bases, and 14 bases lay in between. CDR3 length equals 13 residues. The CDR3 DNA is TGTGCCAGCGGACCCGTCAGGAACTACGAGCAGTACTTC. Amino acid sequence: CASGPVRNYEQYF.

The chain is built from TRBV4-3 and TRBJ1-2; no definite D call. This CDR3 comprises 14 residues. The V end lost 0 bases, the J end lost 3 bases, and 8 bases lay between the germline ends. Germline CDR1 is LGHNA and CDR2 is YSLEER. CDR3 nucleotides: TGCGCCAGCAGCCAAGAGGACGGATACTATGGCTACACCTTC. It yields the protein CASSQEDGYYGYTF.

This chain uses TRBV9 with TRBJ1-6; D may be TRBD1 (6 bases). CDR3 length: 13 amino acids. Germline V CDR1 and CDR2: SGDLS, YYNGEE. V lost 4 bases and J 10 bases, leaving 12 bases between the germline ends. CDR3 protein: CASSFRGDSPLHF. CDR3 sequence (DNA): TGTGCCAGCAGCTTCAGGGGTGACTCACCCCTCCACTTT.

The CDR3 loop reads CAWSPIYGYTF. The CDR3, as DNA: TGTGCCTGGAGTCCTATATATGGCTACACCTTC. The J gene is TRBJ1-2, the V gene TRBV30; the D is unclear. There are 11 residues in the CDR3. From germline, CDR1 is GTSNPN and CDR2 SVGIG (reference sequence). V lost 2 bases and J lost 5, with 6 bases in between.

The chain recombines TRBV7-2 with TRBJ2-1, with D unclear. Germline loops: CDR1 SGHTA, CDR2 FQGNSA. This CDR3 is 12 amino acids long. The germline V and J ends were trimmed by 0 bases and 8 bases, with 5 bases remaining between them. The CDR3 DNA reads TGTGCCAGCAGCTTAGCTATCCATGAGCAGTTCTTC. It codes for CASSLAIHEQFF.

The chain links TRBV18 to TRBJ2-1; 10 bases map to TRBD2. With 4 bases clipped from V and 2 bases from J, the junction kept 11 bases outside the gene matches. The CDR3 sequence is 18 residues long. The germline V gene encodes CDR1 KGHSH and CDR2 LQKENI. The CDR3 DNA is TGTGCCAGCTCACGGACGGTTCTAGCGGGAGTAACCTACAATGAGCAGTTCTTC. As protein: CASSRTVLAGVTYNEQFF. Complete variable domain (other parts from reference TRBV18 and TRBJ2-1): NAGVMQNPRHLVRRRGQEARLRCSPMKGHSHVYWYRQLPEEGLKFMVYLQKENIIDESGMPKERFSAEFPKEGPSILRIQQVVRGDSAAYFCASSRTVLAGVTYNEQFFGPGTRLTVL.

The V gene is TRBV14, the J gene TRBJ2-3; 7 nucleotides match TRBD2. After removal of 0 bases from V and 1 base from J, the junction contained 10 bases not matched to a gene. This CDR3 comprises 18 residues. Germline CDR1 reads SGHDN; CDR2 reads FVKESK. The CDR3 nucleotides read TGTGCCAGCAGCCAAGACTGGGCACCCGGGAGGCGCACAGATACGCAGTATTTT. This translates into CASSQDWAPGRRTDTQYF.

The V and J genes are TRBV5-8 and TRBJ2-3; D is possibly TRBD2 (5 bases). The CDR3 extends over 15 amino acids. CDR1 is SGHTS and CDR2 is YDEGEE in the germline V gene. V was cut by 6 bases and J by 2 bases, with 16 bases left in between. CDR3 sequence: CASTVLGPYTDTQYF. CDR3 DNA sequence: TGTGCCAGCACCGTACTAGGACCCTACACAGATACGCAGTATTTT.

V usage is TRBV9 and J usage is TRBJ2-7; TRBD2 agrees at 12 bases. This CDR3 has 15 residues. J gave up 0 bases and V 4 bases, and 2 bases lay outside the gene matches. The germline V gene has CDR1 SGDLS and CDR2 YYNGEE. The CDR3 loop reads CASSPGLAGSYEQYF. DNA for the CDR3: TGTGCCAGCAGCCCGGGACTAGCGGGCTCCTACGAGCAGTACTTC.

J is TRBJ2-6 and V is TRBV11-3; D might be TRBD1 (6 bases). CDR3 size: 16 residues. The V gene's germline CDR1 is SGHNT and CDR2 YENEEA. Trimming took off 0 bases at V and 1 base at J, with 7 bases between the two ends. The CDR3 DNA sequence: TGTGCCAGCAGCTTAGACACAGGGTCTGGGGCCAACGTCCTGACTTTC. As protein: CASSLDTGSGANVLTF.

The chain has TRBV6-4 and TRBJ2-1, with 7 bases matching TRBD2. CDR3 length equals 16 residues. Trimming removed 3 bases from V and 4 bases from J; junction bases left unmatched: 9. From germline, CDR1 is MRHNA and CDR2 SNTAGT. The CDR3 loop is CASSEGGEGSYNEQFF. In nucleotides, the CDR3 is TGTGCCAGCAGTGAGGGGGGGGAGGGATCTTACAATGAGCAGTTCTTC.

The chain is built from TRBV28 and TRBJ1-4; D uncertain. The CDR3 is 15 residues long. V was shortened by 3 bases and J by 8 bases, with 16 bases between the two germline ends. Germline values: CDR1 MDHEN, CDR2 SYDVKM. CDR3 region: CASSFSGPLWEKLFF. Here the CDR3 DNA reads TGTGCCAGCAGTTTTTCCGGTCCCCTTTGGGAAAAACTGTTTTTT.

The chain has TRBV4-1 and TRBJ2-3; 13 bases map to TRBD2. The trim removed 4 bases at V and 3 bases at J, leaving 7 bases unmatched. The germline V gene encodes CDR1 MGHRA and CDR2 YSYEKL. The CDR3 has 17 amino acids. The CDR3 loop reads CASSPGRTSGSTDTQYF. For the CDR3, the DNA is TGCGCCAGCAGCCCAGGACGGACTAGCGGGAGTACAGATACGCAGTATTTT.

J is TRBJ1-2 and V is TRBV4-3; 9 bases align to TRBD1. Germline V gives CDR1 LGHNA, CDR2 YSLEER. This CDR3 has 15 amino acids. The V gene end was trimmed by 0 bases and the J gene end by 4 bases; junction bases not matched to a gene: 3. The CDR3 region has the DNA TGCGCCAGCAGCCAAGATACAGGGGGCTCCTATGGCTACACCTTC. It codes for CASSQDTGGSYGYTF.

Only a few counts were recorded for this clone. CDR3 sequence (DNA): TGCGCCAGTCGTCCCCAGGGCGGTAACTATGGCTACACCTTC. Protein: CASRPQGGNYGYTF. The V call is TRBV4-1, the J call TRBJ1-2, with a tentative D call TRBD1 (5 bases). Germline V gives CDR1 MGHRA, CDR2 YSYEKL. The CDR3 contains 14 residues. The V end lost 9 bases, the J end lost 1 base, and 15 bases lay between the germline ends.

The chain carries TRBV29-1 and TRBJ2-1, with D perhaps TRBD1 (5 bases). The CDR3 covers 13 residues. V was cut by 5 bases and J by 7 bases, with 15 bases left in between. Looked up from germline, CDR1 is SQVTM and CDR2 is ANQGSEA. DNA for the CDR3: TGCAGCGTTCCTGTTCAGGGAAGGAATGAGCAGTTCTTC. It specifies CSVPVQGRNEQFF.

This chain links TRBV21-1 with TRBJ1-6; the table's D call, TRBD1, was not checked against the DNA. TRBV21-1 is shown as a pseudogene. There are 14 residues in the CDR3. The CDR3 region has the DNA TGTGCCAGCAGCCCACAGGGTAATAATTCACCCCTCCACTTT. It is translated as CASSPQGNNSPLHF.

J is TRBJ2-3 and V is TRBV30; TRBD2 might be the D (6 bases). CDR3 size: 17 residues. The germline V gene has CDR1 GTSNPN and CDR2 SVGIG (reference sequence). Deletions cut 2 bases from V and 4 bases from J, with 22 bases between. CDR3 nucleotides: TGTGCCTGGAGTTCCTGGACTATTGGTCGCGGGTCAGATACGCAGTATTTT. As protein: CAWSSWTIGRGSDTQYF.